This T cell receptor (beta chain) was identified in a study of T-cell memory formation after mild COVID-19. Study results and limitations: Some clones that responded turned up in pre-infection memory, which suggests that cross-reactive memory joined in. Specificity for SARS-CoV-2 was not confirmed among the second-wave clones peaking on day 37. There was a balanced CD4/CD8 profile in clones contracting day 15 to 85, and later expanders leaned CD4+.

This CDR3 contains 13 residues. CDR1 is SGHDT and CDR2 is YYEEEE in the germline V gene. Trimming shortened V by 4 bases and J by 3 bases, and 10 bases separated the two germline ends. Points on this clonotype: The target antigen is unknown.

TCR alpha and TCR beta cDNA libraries carrying sample barcodes and UMIs were produced by 5'RACE using constant-segment primers. TCRdb ran MiXCR on the 5' RACE reads and lists one entry per CDR3 protein. Of 150,000 to 200,000 distinct CDR3 sequences in the sample, 20% to 25% are singletons; the top ten hold more than 20%. The chain joins TRBV5-6 to TRBJ1-2; no reliable D call. The sample comprised PBMCs or a T cell subset sorted from them (not recorded which). The TCR sequence derives from an adult woman who had mild COVID-19 (a few samples of this study predate the infection). Cell type and time point are not known. CDR3 DNA: TGTGCCAGCAGCATGGTCTCGGACTATGGCTACACCTTC. Protein sequence: CASSMVSDYGYTF.